The 31 T cell receptor beta chains below all came from one sample that was sequenced in a study of cytomegalovirus exposure and HLA in healthy donors. PCR amplification relied on 60 Vbeta primers (plus 13 Jbeta primers). Sequencing was performed with immunoSEQ multiplex PCR; in TCRdb, only in-frame clones are kept and a portion is missing. There are around 160,000 clones in the sample, with 1.6% held by the top ten. The sample consisted of PBMCs. The receptors were sampled from a woman between 50 and 59 years old in good health and CMV-seronegative.

The rearrangement links TRBV10-3 to TRBJ2-5, with D maybe TRBD1 (5 bases). The V end lost 8 bases, the J end lost 5 bases, and 15 bases lay between the germline ends. In germline, CDR1 is ENHRY, CDR2 SYGVKD. The CDR3 consists of 13 residues. The CDR3 DNA reads TGTGCCATCGGAAACCTAGGGGCTGAGACCCAGTACTTC. It translates to CAIGNLGAETQYF.

The chain is built from TRBV5-4 and TRBJ2-7; TRBD1 matches 9 bases. The CDR3 totals 16 residues. Germline V gene lookup returns CDR1 SGHNT and CDR2 YYREEE (reference sequence). V was pared by 0 bases and J by 3 bases, with 7 bases of the junction left unmatched. CDR3 DNA: TGTGCCAGCAGCTTGGCCTGGGGACAGGGTAACTACGAGCAGTACTTC. It encodes CASSLAWGQGNYEQYF.

V and J are TRBV30 and TRBJ1-5, with D maybe TRBD1 (6 bases). Looked up from germline, CDR1 is GTSNPN and CDR2 is SVGIG (reference sequence). V was pared by 0 bases and J by 5 bases, with 14 bases between. This CDR3 region has 15 residues. This chain's CDR3 is CAWSVRGGGYQPQHF. CDR3 nucleotide sequence: TGTGCCTGGAGTGTACGTGGGGGGGGCTATCAGCCCCAGCATTTT.

The rearrangement joins TRBV6-1 to TRBJ1-4; D is ambiguous. CDR1 MNHNS and CDR2 SASEGT come from the germline V gene. The CDR3 is made up of 15 amino acids. V lost 6 bases, J lost 3 bases, and 14 bases lay in between. The CDR3 nucleotides read TGTGCCAGCAGCCCTTCTTCCGGTCCTAATGAAAAACTGTTTTTT. Translating gives CASSPSSGPNEKLFF.

The chain uses TRBV4-1 and TRBJ2-3; TRBD1 is a possible D gene (8 bases). V was cut by 2 bases and J by 3 bases, with 18 bases left in between. The CDR3 runs to 17 residues. The germline V gene encodes CDR1 MGHRA and CDR2 YSYEKL. Here the CDR3 reads CASSQSDRGGGTDTQYF. The CDR3 DNA reads TGCGCCAGCAGCCAAAGTGACAGGGGAGGGGGGACAGATACGCAGTATTTT.

The chain uses TRBV11-2 and TRBJ1-6, with unresolved D. Germline values: CDR1 SGHAT, CDR2 FQNNGV. V was pared by 0 bases and J by 10 bases, with 7 bases between. The CDR3 contains 13 residues. The CDR3, as DNA: TGTGCCAGCAGCTTAGAGGCGGTGTCACCCCTCCACTTT. This codes for CASSLEAVSPLHF.

The chain is built from TRBV6-1 and TRBJ2-7; D is unclear. The CDR3 covers 11 residues. Deletions cut 7 bases from V and 3 bases from J, with 7 bases between. Per germline, CDR1 MNHNS and CDR2 SASEGT. The CDR3: CASTAGYEQYF. CDR3 coding DNA: TGTGCCAGCACGGCAGGCTACGAGCAGTACTTC.

V usage is TRBV6-1 and J usage is TRBJ2-7; the D gene is possibly TRBD1 (6 bases). V was clipped by 7 bases and J by 5 bases, with 18 bases between them. CDR1 and CDR2 from the germline V gene are MNHNS and SASEGT. This CDR3 region has 14 residues. The CDR3 bases are TGTGCCAGCACCTCACTTACAGGGTCTAACGAGCAGTACTTC. This codes for CASTSLTGSNEQYF.

The chain employs TRBV5-1 and TRBJ1-1; the match to TRBD1 covers 9 bases. The CDR3 consists of 17 residues. The J segment lost 5 bases and the V segment lost 1 base, leaving 12 bases of the junction unmatched. The germline gives CDR1 SGHRS, CDR2 YFSETQ. The CDR3 reads CASSLHGGGQGFTEAFF. The DNA for the CDR3 is TGCGCCAGCAGCTTGCACGGGGGGGGACAGGGTTTTACTGAAGCTTTCTTT.

This rearrangement joins TRBV19 to TRBJ2-7; 8 nucleotides align to TRBD2. Germline CDR1 LNHDA, CDR2 SQIVND (reference sequence). This CDR3 comprises 14 residues. Unmatched junction bases numbered 7, after V lost 6 bases and J lost 3 bases. CDR3 nucleotide sequence: TGTGCCAGTAGCACCGGGGGGGGGAGCTACGAGCAGTACTTC. Translating gives CASSTGGGSYEQYF.

J is TRBJ1-1 and V is TRBV5-5, with TRBD1 matching over 7 bases. The CDR3 spans 13 residues. Germline CDR1 is SGHKS and CDR2 is YYEKEE (reference sequence). The V gene end was trimmed by 4 bases and the J gene end by 3 bases; junction bases not matched to a gene: 3. CDR3 nucleotide sequence: TGTGCCAGCAGCACTACAGGGGACACTGAAGCTTTCTTT. It specifies CASSTTGDTEAFF.

The CDR3 DNA is TGTGCCAGCAGCCCCCAGCGGGGATACACCGGGGAGCTGTTTTTT. Protein: CASSPQRGYTGELFF. This chain uses TRBV4-2 with TRBJ2-2; 7 bases are shared with TRBD2. CDR3 length equals 15 residues. Germline V gene lookup returns CDR1 LGHNA and CDR2 YNFKEQ. V dropped 4 bases and J dropped 3; count of bases not matched to a gene: 5.

The J gene is TRBJ1-2, the V gene TRBV11-2; D uncertain. V gave up 4 bases and J gave up 7 bases, with 7 bases separating them. The CDR3 runs to 11 residues. Germline CDR1 and CDR2: SGHAT and FQNNGV. The CDR3 sequence is CASSSSGGYTF. In DNA, the CDR3 is TGTGCCAGCAGCTCCAGCGGTGGCTACACCTTC.

The rearrangement joins TRBV28 to TRBJ1-4; 8 nucleotides align to TRBD1. J gave up 8 bases and V 5 bases, and 7 bases lay outside the gene matches. The CDR3 spans 14 residues. Germline V CDR1 and CDR2: MDHEN, SYDVKM. The CDR3 region is CASSQRTGYEKLFF. In nucleotides, the CDR3 is TGTGCCAGCAGTCAAAGGACAGGGTACGAAAAACTGTTTTTT.

This chain's CDR3 is CASSERGQGNSGNTIYF. The CDR3 region has the DNA TGTGCCAGCAGTGAAAGAGGACAGGGCAACTCTGGAAACACCATATATTTT. The rearrangement uses TRBV6-1 and TRBJ1-3; 8 bases agree with TRBD1. V gave up 2 bases and J gave up 0 bases; unmatched junction bases: 6. This CDR3 is 17 amino acids long. CDR1 is MNHNS and CDR2 is SASEGT in the germline V gene.

The V call is TRBV7-9, the J call TRBJ2-1; perhaps TRBD1 as D (6 bases). Trimming shortened V by 5 bases and J by 10 bases, and 12 bases separated the two germline ends. The CDR3 consists of 12 residues. Germline-derived CDR1 and CDR2 are SEHNR and FQNEAQ (reference sequence). CDR3 nucleotides: TGTGCCAGCAGCCAGGGGTCAGTGGAGCAGTTCTTC. Translation: CASSQGSVEQFF.

The DNA of the CDR3 is TGTGCCAGCAGCTTAGTAGTAGGGGCCCTCTACGAGCAGTACTTC. This gives the protein CASSLVVGALYEQYF. The chain carries TRBV7-8 and TRBJ2-7; D may be TRBD1 (5 bases). Germline V gene sequence: CDR1 SGHVS, CDR2 FQNEAQ. V dropped 1 base and J dropped 3 bases, with 13 bases sitting between them. The CDR3 contains 15 residues.

The chain uses TRBV7-6 and TRBJ2-7; tentatively, D is TRBD2 (6 bases). Trimming left V 1 base short and J 3 bases short, with 10 bases between. Germline V gene data show CDR1 as SGHVS and CDR2 as FNYEAQ. This CDR3 comprises 14 residues. The CDR3 DNA is TGTGCCAGCAGCTTAGGGGGGGATAACTACGAGCAGTACTTC. Translated: CASSLGGDNYEQYF.

The chain combines TRBV9 with TRBJ2-1, with D tentatively TRBD1 (6 bases). Germline V lookup: CDR1 SGDLS, CDR2 YYNGEE. CDR3 size: 16 residues. V lost 0 bases and J 1 base, leaving 11 bases between the germline ends. DNA of the CDR3: TGTGCCAGCAGCGTAGAGGTAGGGGGATCCTACAATGAGCAGTTCTTC. Translating it yields CASSVEVGGSYNEQFF.

This chain links TRBV10-3 with TRBJ2-2; 9 nucleotides agree with TRBD2. Germline V gives CDR1 ENHRY, CDR2 SYGVKD. There are 18 residues in the CDR3. J was trimmed by 2 bases and V by 0 bases; bases with no gene match: 7. Written as DNA, the CDR3 is TGTGCCATCAGTGAGTCGTTTGGCGGGGGGGCAAACACCGGGGAGCTGTTTTTT. Protein: CAISESFGGGANTGELFF.

V usage is TRBV10-3 and J usage is TRBJ1-4, with a weak D call TRBD1 (6 bases). Germline CDR1 and CDR2: ENHRY and SYGVKD. The CDR3 has 17 residues. Trimming pared 2 bases from V and 2 bases from J, leaving 15 bases between. This CDR3 reads CAISEANRTATNEKLFF. The CDR3 DNA follows: TGTGCCATCAGTGAGGCCAACCGGACAGCCACTAATGAAAAACTGTTTTTT.

The genes are TRBV25-1 and TRBJ2-7, with 7 bases lining up with TRBD1. The V segment lost 7 bases and the J segment 2 bases; nucleotides outside the gene matches: 8. Germline V gene sequence: CDR1 MGHDK, CDR2 SYGVNS. There are 14 residues in the CDR3. This chain's CDR3 is CASNSDRAPYEQYF. The CDR3 DNA reads as TGTGCCAGCAATTCCGACAGGGCACCCTACGAGCAGTACTTC.

V and J are TRBV6-5 and TRBJ1-2; unclear D gene. Germline assignment: CDR1 MNHEY and CDR2 SVGAGI. The V gene lost 0 bases and the J gene lost 4 bases, with 9 bases spanning the gap. This CDR3 region has 14 residues. CDR3 in amino acids: CASSYSRIGYGYTF. The CDR3 DNA reads TGTGCCAGCAGTTACTCGAGGATTGGCTATGGCTACACCTTC.

The chain employs TRBV28 and TRBJ1-1; TRBD1 might be the D (5 bases). V lost 7 bases and J lost 4, with 19 bases in between. This CDR3 has 15 residues. Germline V gene lookup returns CDR1 MDHEN and CDR2 SYDVKM. CDR3 loop: CASTLGALLSTEAFF. Written as DNA, the CDR3 is TGTGCCAGCACTCTTGGGGCACTCCTGAGCACTGAAGCTTTCTTT.

The chain employs TRBV2 and TRBJ1-1; no clear D. The CDR3 sequence is 13 residues long. The V and J ends lost 6 bases and 5 bases respectively, with 13 bases between them. Germline V lookup: CDR1 SNHLY, CDR2 FYNNEI. The CDR3 reads CASRRAPGTEAFF. The CDR3 DNA reads TGTGCCAGCAGGAGGGCCCCCGGGACTGAAGCTTTCTTT.

CDR3 region: CASRQQGNTEAFF. CDR3 nucleotide sequence: TGTGCCAGCAGACAACAGGGAAACACTGAAGCTTTCTTT. V is TRBV28 and J is TRBJ1-1, with a possible D match to TRBD1 (6 bases). The germline V and J ends were trimmed by 6 bases and 2 bases, with 10 bases remaining between them. Germline CDR1 and CDR2: MDHEN and SYDVKM. CDR3 length equals 13 residues.

The chain employs TRBV7-8 and TRBJ2-3; possibly TRBD2 for D (6 bases). CDR1 is SGHVS, CDR2 FQNEAQ, per germline. V was pared by 4 bases and J by 2 bases, with 10 bases between. This CDR3 contains 14 residues. The CDR3 sequence is CASSWGLNTDTQYF. In DNA, the CDR3 is TGTGCCAGCAGCTGGGGACTTAACACAGATACGCAGTATTTT. Looking up the rest from reference TRBV7-8 and TRBJ2-3 gives the full variable domain: GAGVSQSPRYKVAKRGQDVALRCDPISGHVSLFWYQQALGQGPEFLTYFQNEAQLDKSGLPSDRFFAERPEGSVSTLKIQRTQQEDSAVYLCASSWGLNTDTQYFGPGTRLTVL.

J is TRBJ1-1 and V is TRBV6-1, with D hard to call. This CDR3 has 11 residues. Trimming pared 3 bases from V and 7 bases from J, leaving 6 bases between. Per the germline V gene, CDR1 is MNHNS and CDR2 is SASEGT. The CDR3 protein is CASSDILEAFF. DNA for the CDR3: TGTGCCAGCAGTGATATCCTTGAAGCTTTCTTT.

The chain uses TRBV11-2 and TRBJ2-1; D may be TRBD2 (6 bases). This CDR3 contains 12 residues. The germline V and J ends were trimmed by 7 bases and 3 bases, with 7 bases remaining between them. The germline CDR1 and CDR2 sequences are SGHAT and FQNNGV. The CDR3, as DNA: TGTGCCAGCACTAGCGACTACAATGAGCAGTTCTTC. Translating gives CASTSDYNEQFF.

This chain joins TRBV19 and TRBJ1-4, with a weak D call TRBD1 (5 bases). Germline V gene sequence: CDR1 LNHDA, CDR2 SQIVND (reference sequence). The V end lost 1 base, the J end lost 8 bases, and 20 bases lay between the germline ends. CDR3 length: 17 amino acids. The CDR3 sequence is CASSIGKGRGIGEKLFF. In DNA form, the CDR3 reads TGTGCCAGTAGTATAGGCAAGGGGAGGGGCATTGGAGAAAAACTGTTTTTT. Full variable domain (missing parts from reference TRBV19 and TRBJ1-4): DGGITQSPKYLFRKEGQNVTLSCEQNLNHDAMYWYRQDPGQGLRLIYYSQIVNDFQKGDIAEGYSVSREKKESFPLTVTSAQKNPTAFYLCASSIGKGRGIGEKLFFGSGTQLSVL.

The chain couples TRBV6-1 to TRBJ1-5; D not certain. The V end lost 2 bases, the J end lost 5 bases, and 16 bases lay between the germline ends. The CDR3 has 16 amino acids. Per germline, CDR1 MNHNS and CDR2 SASEGT. This chain's CDR3 is CASSEFPSGLDQPQHF. In DNA, the CDR3 is TGTGCCAGCAGTGAATTCCCCTCCGGTTTGGATCAGCCCCAGCATTTT.